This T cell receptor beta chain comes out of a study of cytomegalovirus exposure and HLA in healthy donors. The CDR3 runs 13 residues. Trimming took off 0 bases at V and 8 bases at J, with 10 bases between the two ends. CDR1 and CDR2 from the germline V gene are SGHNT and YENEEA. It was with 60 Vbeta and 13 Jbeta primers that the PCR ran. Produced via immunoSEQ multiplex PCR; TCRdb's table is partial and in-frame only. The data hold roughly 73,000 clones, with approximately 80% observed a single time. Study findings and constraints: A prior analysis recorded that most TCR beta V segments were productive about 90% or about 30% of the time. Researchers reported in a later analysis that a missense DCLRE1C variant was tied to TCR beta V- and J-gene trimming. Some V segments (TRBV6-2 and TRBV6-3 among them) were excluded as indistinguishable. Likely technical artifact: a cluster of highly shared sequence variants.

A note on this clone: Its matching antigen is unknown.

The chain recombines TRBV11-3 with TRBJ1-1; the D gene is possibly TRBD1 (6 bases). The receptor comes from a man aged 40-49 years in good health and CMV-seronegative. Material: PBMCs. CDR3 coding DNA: TGTGCCAGCAGCTTAGATACCAGGGGAGAAGCTTTCTTT. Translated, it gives CASSLDTRGEAFF.